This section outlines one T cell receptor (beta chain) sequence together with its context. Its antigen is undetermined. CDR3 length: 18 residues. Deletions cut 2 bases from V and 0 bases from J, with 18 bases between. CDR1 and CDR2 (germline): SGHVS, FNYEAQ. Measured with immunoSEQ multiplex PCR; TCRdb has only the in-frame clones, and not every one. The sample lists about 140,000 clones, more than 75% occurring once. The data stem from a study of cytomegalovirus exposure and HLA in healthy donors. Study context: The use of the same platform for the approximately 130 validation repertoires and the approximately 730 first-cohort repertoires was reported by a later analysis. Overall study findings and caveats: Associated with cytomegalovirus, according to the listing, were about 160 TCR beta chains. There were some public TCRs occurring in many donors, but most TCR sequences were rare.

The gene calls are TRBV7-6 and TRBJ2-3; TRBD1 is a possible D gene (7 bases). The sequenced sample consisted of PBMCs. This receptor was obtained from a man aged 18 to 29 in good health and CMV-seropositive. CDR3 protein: CASSLSAGGTPSTDTQYF. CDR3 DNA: TGTGCCAGCAGCTTATCGGCAGGGGGGACCCCTAGCACAGATACGCAGTATTTT.